This TCR beta chain comes out of a study of neurological immune-mediated disorders. Per germline, CDR1 KGHSH and CDR2 LQKENI. The CDR3 has 16 amino acids. J gave up 8 bases and V 0 bases, and 9 bases lay outside the gene matches. The cDNA was synthesized by 5'RACE incorporating 10-nucleotide random UMIs. TCRdb called the 5' RACE reads again in MiXCR, with one record for every CDR3 protein. Found here are approximately 65,000 distinct CDR3 sequences, about 4% of them singletons; the top ten hold roughly 2.8%. The origin of this receptor is a man between 45 and 60 years old with multiple sclerosis. Source material: PBMCs. The V call is TRBV18, the J call TRBJ2-1, with 8 bases identical to TRBD2. CDR3 in amino acids: CASSPPPGAGVDEQFF. DNA of the CDR3: TGTGCCAGCTCACCACCTCCGGGAGCGGGGGTCGATGAGCAGTTCTTC.